The 2 T cell receptor beta chains listed next were all sequenced from one sample in a study of blood T cell repertoires in COVID-19. The method was immunoSEQ multiplex PCR; TCRdb's version includes in-frame clones alone and lacks a portion of them. The sample records approximately 150,000 clones, over 75% being singletons. The sequenced material came from peripheral blood. The receptors were sampled from a man aged 65 to 85 with active COVID-19.

V and J are TRBV5-4 and TRBJ2-7; 7 bases agree with TRBD1. The length of the CDR3 is 14 residues. J was trimmed by 5 bases and V by 1 base; bases with no gene match: 6. Per the germline V gene, CDR1 is SGHNT and CDR2 is YYREEE (reference sequence). In DNA, the CDR3 is TGTGCCAGCAGCTTGAGGGCAGGGGGTAACGAGCAGTACTTC. Encoded protein: CASSLRAGGNEQYF.

This clone was seen only once. The chain is built from TRBV5-1 and TRBJ2-2; D is possibly TRBD2 (5 bases). Germline CDR1 is SGHRS and CDR2 is YFSETQ. The germline V and J ends were trimmed by 1 base and 4 bases, with 11 bases remaining between them. The CDR3 is 15 residues long. CDR3 coding DNA: TGCGCCAGCAGCTTGAACAGCGGCGGCACCGGGGAGCTGTTTTTT. Amino acids: CASSLNSGGTGELFF.